This TCR beta chain was sequenced during a study of response to subunit inactivated influenza vaccine. The study, taken as a whole, reports: The authors put forward the suggestion that each seasonal influenza vaccination may bring in only a limited number of new T cells.

MiXCR, applied by TCRdb to the RT-PCR reads, yields one record per CDR3 protein. The sample lists 550,000 to 800,000 distinct CDR3 sequences; about a sixth were seen once. The CDR3 spans 14 residues. J gave up 5 bases and V 7 bases, and 9 bases lay outside the gene matches. The germline V gene has CDR1 MNHEY and CDR2 SVGEGT. This clonotype was seen a few times. Its antigen is currently unknown. This receptor was taken from a man over 45 who received an inactivated influenza vaccine. V is TRBV6-2 or TRBV6-3 and J is TRBJ2-7; 9 positions match TRBD1. The source was PBMCs from blood, collected about 11 days after vaccination. CDR3 DNA: TGTGCCAGCACCAACTGGGACAGGGTGAACGAGCAGTACTTC. As protein: CASTNWDRVNEQYF.